This T cell receptor (beta chain) was observed in a study of blood T cell repertoires in COVID-19 (dated by TCRdb to about 2020). Broadly, across the study: The collaborator samples originated in the United States, Italy and Spain and spanned the acute and convalescent phases of COVID-19. The prospective study material was composed of cDNA or gDNA derived from T cells, B-cell-depleted T cells, or PBMCs. Subjects who had been exposed to COVID-19, were actively infected with it, or had recovered from it provided the deeply sampled blood TCRbeta repertoires that made up the dataset. The repertoires were released in a freely available public database intended as a resource for research on the immune response to SARS-CoV-2. The samples were drawn from two sources: the first 160 participants of the ongoing ImmuneRACE study, and 1,000 to 1,500 subjects contributed by 6 global collaborators. Sample metadata almost always included a de-identified subject ID, COVID-19 status, age in years and sex. Where available, HLA class I and class II types were taken from metadata supplied by the sample provider and were not determined by assay-based typing. Study-level results and caveats: The amount of clinical and demographic metadata varied by source and participant and was provided uncurated.

Remarks on this clone: It has no known antigen specificity. Per-nucleotide qualities are absent, and no much larger clonotype sits a single base away.

The immunoSEQ Assay, a bias-controlled multiplex PCR, was used to amplify TCRbeta CDR3 regions from genomic DNA. Regarding the original processing steps: Nucleated cell counts per sample were estimated from amplification of reference gene primers within the assay. To quantify the absolute abundance of each unique TCRbeta CDR3 rearrangement, sequence reads were collapsed and filtered. For each sample, productive Simpson clonality was calculated as the square root of Simpson's diversity index over productive rearrangements. TCRdb re-hosts the immuneACCESS table, in-frame sequences only. Its copies lack some clones; in the studies checked, an unresolved V gene accounts for under half of them, and the cause for the rest is not known. V, J and clone size are those of that table, while D and trimming were read from the DNA. The sample profile shows a few hundred thousand clones; approximately 86% of them were found once. The ten largest clones take up 6.5% to 9.5% of the sample.

Unmatched junction bases come to 19, with V trimmed by 8 bases and J by 3 bases. CDR1 and CDR2 (SNHLY, FYNNEI) derive from the germline V gene. Including the terminal cysteine and phenylalanine, the CDR3 comprises 18 residues. Only the CDR3 DNA stays, 54 bases, in frame from base 1. Enrolling through a virtual design, the prospective study's participants ranged in age from roughly 18 to 90 years and lived across 24 United States geographic areas. To assign participants to cohorts, the prospective study relied on clinical history that participants themselves reported in a screening survey and a study questionnaire. ImmuneRACE Cohort 3 recovered participants were defined by two consecutive negative NP/OP PCR tests, healthcare professional clearance, or symptom resolution. Each participant in the prospective study had whole blood, serum and a nasopharyngeal or oropharyngeal swab collected by mobile phlebotomists. Participants in the prospective study had the option to provide additional blood draws and questionnaires over a roughly 2-month period. Before DNA extraction, blood samples from the prospective study were shipped at room temperature or frozen.

The specimen was PBMCs or T cells enriched from blood (not recorded which). The clonotype originates from a woman aged 60-70 years who had recovered from COVID-19. The V and J genes are TRBV2 and TRBJ1-5; 7 bases in between match TRBD1. The DNA sequence is given as TGTGCCAGCCGGCCCGACAGGGCGGGTTTGTTTTCCAATCAGCCCCAGCATTTT. Its coded protein is CASRPDRAGLFSNQPQHF.